This TCR beta chain originates from a study of blood T cell repertoires in COVID-19. As for the study in general: Whether acute or convalescent, the COVID-19 samples came from the United States, Italy and Spain. Sample material is recorded as cDNA or gDNA derived from T cells, B-cell-depleted T cells, or PBMCs.

With 0 bases removed from V and 2 bases from J, the gap between germline ends came to 13 bases. CDR3 length: 16 residues. Germline loops: CDR1 LNHNV, CDR2 YYDKDF (reference sequence). Authors' analysis steps: Amplification with reference gene primers provided the estimates of nucleated cell counts. Method: immunoSEQ multiplex PCR; TCRdb's copy keeps in-frame clones and lacks some. The D gene and trimming were derived from the DNA, and the V and J assignments and clone size from that table. The sample includes over 400,000 clones, roughly 85% seen only once; the top ten take more than 3%. This chain connects TRBV15 to TRBJ1-1, with D unresolved. The sample consisted of peripheral blood. The TCR was taken from a human donor in a cohort sampled during active COVID-19. CDR3 nucleotides: TGTGCCACCAGCAGAGATTACACGGGAATCAACACTGAAGCTTTCTTT. The encoded protein is CATSRDYTGINTEAFF.